The sequence of this TCR beta chain was determined in a study of T-cell reconstitution after alpha-beta-depleted transplantation in children (dated by TCRdb to 2015 to 2016). Some background on the complete study: The study quantitatively tracked T-cell immune reconstitution after TCRalphabeta/CD19-depleted allogeneic hematopoietic cell transplantation in children using TCR repertoire profiling.

This clonotype was observed a handful of times. Its binding antigen is unknown. Per-base quality was not reported, and no clone a single base away is much larger than it. Library prep was done by PCR. These reads were obtained on an Illumina HiSeq 2500. Molecular barcoding was employed in the preparation of TCR libraries, with unique molecular identifiers being used to normalize TCRbeta repertoire quantification. Through fastp at Q25 and MiXCR, TCRdb rebuilt clones from the public reads, retaining in-frame beta chains. Every entry covers one CDR3 protein and lists the most common genes and DNA from its rows. Counted in this sample were about 250,000 distinct CDR3 sequences; more than 20% of them appeared once. In total, the top ten clones hold about 4.8% of the sample. From its cysteine to its phenylalanine, the CDR3 spans 16 amino acids. Only the CDR3 portion is preserved as DNA: 48 bases, with reading frame beginning at the first base. Relative to germline, V is missing 7 bases and J is missing 4 bases, with 16 bases of the junction outside any gene match. CDR1 and CDR2 (SQVTM, ANQGSEA) derive from the germline V gene.

What the authors observed across the whole study: In some patients, high TCRbeta diversity at day 60 was attributed to recipient T cells and intrathymic progenitors that had survived conditioning. The apparently early recovery of alphabetaT-cell counts about two months after transplant reportedly depended on only several hundred rapidly expanded clones that came from non-depleted graft cells. Hyperexpanded clone frequencies declined over subsequent months; after one year, T-cell counts and TCRbeta diversity were mostly attributed to newly produced T cells.

The sample's treatment or condition label, decoded: allogeneic hematopoietic cell transplantation with graft depleted of TCRalphabeta T cells and CD19 B cells. The children who served as transplant recipients had been given grafts of TCRalphabeta/CD19-depleted allogeneic hematopoietic cells. The V and J segments used are TRBV29-1 and TRBJ2-1, with TRBD2 matching 7 junction bases. The source material was PBMCs, mostly from graft donor cells, sampled 360 days after TCRalphabeta/CD19-depleted stem cell transplant. The receptor comes from a female patient aged 2 to 10 who had a stem cell transplant for congenital amegakaryocytic thrombocytopenia, so the T cells may come from the graft donor. Read as DNA, the sequence is TGCAGCGCCCTGTGGGGGTGGGGAGGGCGGTACAATGAGCAGTTCTTC. The resulting protein is CSALWGWGGRYNEQFF.